This T cell receptor beta chain stems from a study of blood T cell repertoires in COVID-19. Looking at the study overall: Italy, Spain and the United States were the sources of the convalescent and acute COVID-19 samples.

The V end lost 3 bases, the J end lost 0 bases, and 9 bases lay between the germline ends. CDR3 length: 14 residues. Germline V gene sequence: CDR1 LGHNA, CDR2 YNFKEQ. Here immunoSEQ multiplex PCR was the method, and the copy in TCRdb shows in-frame clones only, minus some. Here the sample spans over 250,000 clones, 80% to 90% being singletons. Sequencing was done on a sample of peripheral blood. The TCR originated in a woman aged 50 to 60 with COVID-19, enrolled during active disease. The chain is built from TRBV4-2 and TRBJ2-7; D may be TRBD2 (6 bases). The CDR3 spells CASSQGTPSYEQYF. CDR3 DNA: TGTGCCAGCAGCCAGGGGACTCCCTCCTACGAGCAGTACTTC.